This T cell receptor (beta chain) was profiled in a study of blood T cell repertoires in COVID-19 (dated by TCRdb to the early 2020s). General notes on the study: The collaborator samples originated in the United States, Italy and Spain and spanned the acute and convalescent phases of COVID-19. The material from the prospective study consisted of cDNA or gDNA derived from T cells, B-cell-depleted T cells, or PBMCs. Deeply sampled blood TCRbeta repertoires from subjects exposed to, actively infected with, or recovered from COVID-19 were included in the dataset. The repertoires were made available in a free public database intended to serve as a resource for research on the immune response to SARS-CoV-2. Samples were obtained from the ongoing ImmuneRACE study (first 160 participants) and from some 1,300 subjects provided by 6 global collaborators. A de-identified subject ID, COVID-19 status, age in years and sex were almost always included in the sample metadata. Where available, HLA class I and class II types were obtained from metadata supplied by the sample provider rather than from assay-based typing.

The paper's findings and limits, for the study overall: How much clinical and demographic metadata was included differed by source and by participant, and the metadata was provided uncurated.

Enrolling through a virtual design, the prospective study's participants ranged in age from roughly 18 to 89 years and lived across 24 United States geographic areas. In the prospective study, participants were assigned to cohorts based on the clinical history participants reported in a screening survey and a study questionnaire. For ImmuneRACE Cohort 3, a participant was defined as recovered based on two consecutive negative NP/OP PCR tests, clearance by a healthcare professional, or resolution of symptoms. In the prospective study, whole blood, serum and a nasopharyngeal or oropharyngeal swab were collected from each participant by mobile phlebotomists. Participants in the prospective study had the option to provide additional blood draws and questionnaires over an approximately 2-month period. Before DNA extraction, blood samples from the prospective study were shipped at room temperature or frozen.

TCRbeta CDR3 regions were amplified from genomic DNA using the immunoSEQ Assay, a bias-controlled multiplex PCR. From the authors' description of their analysis: Nucleated cell counts per sample were estimated from amplification of reference gene primers within the assay. To quantify the absolute abundance of each unique TCRbeta CDR3 rearrangement, sequence reads were collapsed and filtered. For each sample, productive Simpson clonality was calculated as the square root of Simpson's diversity index across productive rearrangements. This is the immuneACCESS table as TCRdb keeps it, with only in-frame sequences that have V and J called. A part of the clones is gone; compared with another copy, unresolved V genes explain less than half, and the rest is unexplained. V, J and clone size derive from that table, while D and trimming were established from the DNA sequence. Here the sample has hundreds of thousands of clones; 75% to 90% occur a single time. 2.4% of the sample is taken by the ten largest.

From the cysteine up to the phenylalanine, the CDR3 has a length of 13 residues. Only the CDR3 region is kept as DNA, spanning 39 bases read in frame from base 1. The germline V gene yields SGHVS for CDR1 and FQNEAQ for CDR2. V is pared back by 3 bases and J by 4 bases, with 9 bases lying between the germline termini. A remark on this clone: What this receptor recognizes is not known. No base quality values were provided; no much bigger clone lies one nucleotide off.

The sample was PBMCs or T cells enriched from blood (not recorded which). The chain is assembled from TRBV7-8 and TRBJ1-2; the D gene is perhaps TRBD1, on 5 matching bases. The TCR originated in a woman between 18 and 30 years old who had recovered from COVID-19. The nucleotide sequence reads TGTGCCAGCAGCTTCCAAGGGGCCTATGGCTACACCTTC. The resulting protein is CASSFQGAYGYTF.